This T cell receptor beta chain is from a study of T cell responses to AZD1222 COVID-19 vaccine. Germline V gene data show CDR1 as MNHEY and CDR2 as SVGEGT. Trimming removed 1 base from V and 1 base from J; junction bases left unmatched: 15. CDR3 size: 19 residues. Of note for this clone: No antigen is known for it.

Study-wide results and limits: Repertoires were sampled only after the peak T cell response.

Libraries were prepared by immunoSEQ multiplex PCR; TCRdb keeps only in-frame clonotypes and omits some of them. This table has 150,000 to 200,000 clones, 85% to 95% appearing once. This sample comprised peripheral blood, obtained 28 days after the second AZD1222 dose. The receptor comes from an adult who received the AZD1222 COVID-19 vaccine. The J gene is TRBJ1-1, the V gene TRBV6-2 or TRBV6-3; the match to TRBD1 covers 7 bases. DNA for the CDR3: TGTGCCAGCAGTTACTTCCCGGGAGAACCACAGGGGAGGAACACTGAAGCTTTCTTT. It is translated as CASSYFPGEPQGRNTEAFF.